Presented here are 20 T cell receptor beta chains from one specimen sequenced in a study of control samples from healthy donors and cancer patients. The data were produced by immunoSEQ multiplex PCR, yet TCRdb's version contains in-frame clones alone and is incomplete. The table records tens of thousands of clones, 94% of them present only once. The specimen was blood. The receptor source for this set is a man aged 25 to 40 in good health.

The genes are TRBV6-5 and TRBJ2-7, with 7 bases fitting TRBD1. With V trimmed by 6 bases and J by 2 bases, 7 bases remained unmatched. The germline V gene encodes CDR1 MNHEY and CDR2 SVGAGI. The CDR3 totals 14 residues. The CDR3 spells CASRADRRTYEQYF. In nucleotides, the CDR3 is TGTGCCAGCAGGGCGGACAGGAGGACCTACGAGCAGTACTTC.

This chain links TRBV5-1 with TRBJ1-1, with D maybe TRBD1 (6 bases). Germline V gene sequence: CDR1 SGHRS, CDR2 YFSETQ. The CDR3 runs 14 residues. V was cut by 4 bases and J by 1 base, with 11 bases left in between. CDR3 protein: CASSAGQANTEAFF. In nucleotides, the CDR3 is TGCGCCAGCAGCGCGGGACAAGCGAACACTGAAGCTTTCTTT. Using reference TRBV5-1 and TRBJ1-1 for the parts outside the CDR3, the full variable domain is KAGVTQTPRYLIKTRGQQVTLSCSPISGHRSVSWYQQTPGQGLQFLFEYFSETQRNKGNFPGRFSGRQFSNSRSEMNVSTLELGDSALYLCASSAGQANTEAFFGQGTRLTVV.

The CDR3 sequence is CASSRTGRLEKLFF. The CDR3 DNA sequence: TGTGCCAGCAGCCGGACAGGGCGACTAGAAAAACTGTTTTTT. The chain carries TRBV5-4 and TRBJ1-4; 8 bases map to TRBD1. The CDR3 is 14 residues long. The germline gives CDR1 SGHNT, CDR2 YYREEE (reference sequence). The V segment lost 4 bases and the J segment 8 bases; nucleotides outside the gene matches: 7.

The sample holds one count of this clone. This rearrangement joins TRBV3-1 (or the pseudogene TRBV3-2) to TRBJ1-4; 7 bases fit TRBD1. Trimming removed 4 bases from V and 4 bases from J; junction bases left unmatched: 6. CDR3 length: 15 residues. CDR1 is LGHDT and CDR2 is YNNKEL in the germline V gene (reference sequence). Here the CDR3 reads CASSPGTVYNEKLFF. The CDR3 region has the DNA TGTGCCAGCAGCCCCGGGACAGTCTATAATGAAAAACTGTTTTTT.

The genes are TRBV6-6 and TRBJ2-7; D not resolved. This CDR3 has 15 amino acids. V lost 5 bases to trimming and J lost 5 bases, with 19 bases between them. The germline CDR1 and CDR2 sequences are MNHNY and SVGAGI (reference sequence). The CDR3 DNA is TGTGCCAGCAGTCCCACCCGACTGCCCTCTAACGAGCAGTACTTC. Its translation: CASSPTRLPSNEQYF.

The chain links TRBV4-2 to TRBJ1-6; TRBD1 might be the D (6 bases). V dropped 1 base and J dropped 12 bases, with 16 bases sitting between them. The CDR3 has 15 amino acids. CDR1 and CDR2 (germline): LGHNA, YNFKEQ. CDR3 in amino acids: CASSQATGTDLPLHF. The CDR3 nucleotides are TGTGCCAGCAGCCAAGCGACAGGTACCGACCTACCCCTCCACTTT.

The chain links TRBV28 to TRBJ2-6; no firm D call. The germline CDR1 and CDR2 sequences are MDHEN and SYDVKM. V gave up 3 bases and J gave up 3 bases, with 6 bases separating them. The CDR3 extends over 14 amino acids. The CDR3 DNA is TGTGCCAGCAGTTTTGGGGATGGGGCCAACGTCCTGACTTTC. This translates into CASSFGDGANVLTF.

J is TRBJ1-3 and V is TRBV10-3, with TRBD1 identical over 7 bases. CDR3 length: 16 amino acids. The ends lost 1 base at V and 1 base at J; junction bases unmatched: 4. CDR1 ENHRY and CDR2 SYGVKD come from the germline V gene. CDR3: CAISEFTGESGNTIYF. The CDR3, as DNA: TGTGCCATCAGTGAGTTCACAGGGGAATCTGGAAACACCATATATTTT.

The chain employs TRBV5-4 and TRBJ2-7, with 7 bases lining up with TRBD1. V shed 0 bases and J 11 bases; nucleotides not matched to a gene: 8. CDR3 length: 13 amino acids. Germline-derived CDR1 and CDR2 are SGHNT and YYREEE (reference sequence). CDR3 protein: CASSLASRDREYF. Here the CDR3 DNA reads TGTGCCAGCAGCTTGGCTTCAAGAGACAGGGAGTACTTC.

This chain uses TRBV11-2 with TRBJ2-2, with 8 bases that match TRBD2. Looked up from germline, CDR1 is SGHAT and CDR2 is FQNNGV. This CDR3 comprises 17 residues. With 11 bases clipped from V and 4 bases from J, the junction kept 18 bases outside the gene matches. In DNA form, the CDR3 reads TGTGCCTTCCTCTACGGGAGTAGCGGGACCCGCACCGGGGAGCTGTTTTTT. Amino acids: CAFLYGSSGTRTGELFF.

The chain carries TRBV7-9 and TRBJ2-1; 7 bases agree with TRBD1. Germline V gives CDR1 SEHNR, CDR2 FQNEAQ (reference sequence). The V gene end was trimmed by 7 bases and the J gene end by 5 bases; junction bases not matched to a gene: 11. This CDR3 has 15 amino acids. The CDR3 coding sequence is TGTGCCAGCACCTCACCCGGGACAGTAGACAATGAGCAGTTCTTC. It specifies CASTSPGTVDNEQFF.

This sequence joins TRBV5-1 and TRBJ1-1; maybe TRBD1 (5 bases). CDR3 length: 16 residues. CDR1 and CDR2 (germline): SGHRS, YFSETQ. Trimming took 0 bases from V and 0 from J, leaving 12 bases between them. CDR3 region: CASSLEGPLLNTEAFF. As DNA, the CDR3 is TGCGCCAGCAGCTTGGAGGGACCTCTCTTGAACACTGAAGCTTTCTTT.

The chain joins TRBV19 to TRBJ2-5; the D call may be TRBD1 or TRBD2 (5 bases each). The CDR3 consists of 17 residues. Germline V gene sequence: CDR1 LNHDA, CDR2 SQIVND (reference sequence). Between the trimmed V and J ends, which lost 5 bases and 1 base, there was a span of 20 bases. The CDR3 DNA reads as TGTGCCAGTAGTTTGGGGCTGAACGGAGCGGTCCAAGAGACCCAGTACTTC. Its translation is CASSLGLNGAVQETQYF.

V usage is TRBV19 and J usage is TRBJ1-1; 9 bases line up with TRBD1. The ends lost 7 bases at V and 7 bases at J; junction bases unmatched: 16. CDR1 is LNHDA, CDR2 SQIVND, per germline (reference sequence). CDR3 length equals 16 residues. CDR3 loop: CASIRARQGVNVEAFF. The CDR3 nucleotides are TGTGCCAGTATCCGTGCGAGACAGGGGGTAAACGTTGAAGCTTTCTTT.

The chain joins TRBV7-2 to TRBJ1-1, with 10 bases identical to TRBD1. CDR1 is SGHTA, CDR2 FQGNSA, per germline. The CDR3 runs to 15 residues. V trimming: 5 bases; J trimming: 3 bases; junction bases outside the gene matches: 6. CDR3 amino acids: CASSPPGTGDTEAFF. CDR3 DNA: TGTGCCAGCAGCCCCCCGGGGACAGGGGACACTGAAGCTTTCTTT.

The genes are TRBV13 and TRBJ2-7; 8 bases line up with TRBD1. The CDR3 length is 14 residues. After removal of 5 bases from V and 7 bases from J, the junction contained 10 bases not matched to a gene. Germline CDR1 PRHDT, CDR2 FYEKMQ (reference sequence). The CDR3 spells CASSAYQGAGEQYF. CDR3 in DNA: TGTGCCAGCAGCGCATATCAGGGGGCGGGGGAGCAGTACTTC.

This chain links TRBV7-2 with TRBJ2-5, with TRBD1 matching over 9 bases. After removal of 5 bases from V and 4 bases from J, the junction contained 14 bases not matched to a gene. The CDR3 sequence is 17 residues long. The V gene's germline CDR1 is SGHTA and CDR2 FQGNSA. The CDR3 bases are TGTGCCAGCAGCCAAACTGCACAACACAGGGGGCGAGAGACCCAGTACTTC. It is translated as CASSQTAQHRGRETQYF.

The CDR3: CAWSRARIYGYTF. The CDR3 DNA reads as TGTGCCTGGAGTAGGGCCAGGATCTATGGCTACACCTTC. The V call is TRBV30, the J call TRBJ1-2; D ambiguous. The ends were cut back, 2 bases at V and 4 bases at J, with 11 bases in the middle. The CDR3 has 13 amino acids. Germline lookup yields CDR1 GTSNPN and CDR2 SVGIG (reference sequence).

V usage is TRBV11-2 and J usage is TRBJ1-1, with TRBD1 matching over 8 bases. Losses at the gene ends were 6 bases for V and 3 bases for J; bases not matched to a gene: 6. The CDR3 loop spans 14 amino acids. Germline V gene lookup returns CDR1 SGHAT and CDR2 FQNNGV. Written as DNA, the CDR3 is TGTGCCAGCAGGACGGCAGGGGGCTACACTGAAGCTTTCTTT. Protein: CASRTAGGYTEAFF.

The rearrangement joins TRBV6-5 to TRBJ1-2; D is unresolved. Germline CDR1 MNHEY, CDR2 SVGAGI. The CDR3 is 15 amino acids. V was trimmed by 0 bases and J by 6 bases, leaving 14 bases between them. CDR3 region: CASSYSNLMRHGYTF. The CDR3 DNA follows: TGTGCCAGCAGTTACTCGAACCTAATGAGACATGGCTACACCTTC.